The 23 T cell receptor beta chains in this list originate from one sample, sequenced in a study of blood T cells in healthy people across ages. A second roughly 6 to 12 cycle PCR used barcoded and J-beta primers. TCRdb analysed the 5' RACE reads with MiXCR anew, one entry per CDR3 protein. The sample shows about 1.8 million distinct CDR3 sequences, about 49% of them seen only once. Sequencing was done on a sample of blood. The receptors originated from a woman in her thirties or forties in good health.

This clonotype appeared a few times. V and J are TRBV18 and TRBJ2-7, with 9 bases that match TRBD1. The V gene end was trimmed by 2 bases and the J gene end by 5 bases; junction bases not matched to a gene: 13. CDR3 length: 17 amino acids. CDR1 is KGHSH and CDR2 is LQKENI in the germline V gene. CDR3 bases: TGTGCCAGCTCACCATCCAGACAGGGACAGGGAATCAACGAGCAGTACTTC. Translating it yields CASSPSRQGQGINEQYF.

This clonotype was seen a handful of times. The rearrangement joins TRBV6-6 to TRBJ2-7; 8 positions match TRBD1. Germline V lookup: CDR1 MNHNY, CDR2 SVGAGI (reference sequence). After removal of 0 bases from V and 9 bases from J, the junction contained 7 bases not matched to a gene. The CDR3 sequence is 14 residues long. The CDR3: CASSYSKTGDRQYF. For the CDR3, the DNA is TGTGCCAGCAGTTACTCGAAGACAGGGGACAGGCAGTACTTC.

This clonotype was recorded only once. The chain is built from TRBV20-1 and TRBJ2-1; the match to TRBD2 covers 8 bases. The CDR3 runs 15 residues. Losses at the gene ends were 6 bases for V and 5 bases for J; bases not matched to a gene: 12. Germline CDR1 and CDR2: DFQATT and SNEGSKA (reference sequence). The CDR3 coding sequence is TGCAGTGCCGACCCGGGGGGGCCGGGTGACAATGAGCAGTTCTTC. Its protein is CSADPGGPGDNEQFF.

This chain links TRBV5-1 with TRBJ2-5; no firm D call. Trimming took 4 bases from V and 5 from J, leaving 21 bases between them. The CDR3 has 16 amino acids. Per germline, CDR1 SGHRS and CDR2 YFSETQ. The CDR3 nucleotides are TGCGCCAGCAGCCAGAATCCAAGTACCTCCGGGGAGACCCAGTACTTC. Encoded protein: CASSQNPSTSGETQYF.

This chain joins TRBV4-2 and TRBJ2-4; D remains ambiguous. There are 15 residues in the CDR3. Looked up from germline, CDR1 is LGHNA and CDR2 is YNFKEQ. Deletions cut 1 base from V and 3 bases from J, with 10 bases between. The CDR3 is CASSQGGPGKNIQYF. The CDR3 DNA reads TGTGCCAGCAGCCAAGGAGGACCGGGCAAAAACATTCAGTACTTC.

This sequence joins TRBV20-1 and TRBJ2-7, with 8 positions matching TRBD1. Germline-derived CDR1 and CDR2 are DFQATT and SNEGSKA (reference sequence). The CDR3 runs 13 residues. V shed 4 bases, J shed 3 bases, and the junction held 5 bases outside the gene matches. The CDR3 DNA is TGCAGTGCTACTAGGACAGGGAACTACGAGCAGTACTTC. Encoded protein: CSATRTGNYEQYF.

Only a few counts were recorded for this clonotype. J is TRBJ2-5 and V is TRBV7-2, with TRBD2 matching over 7 bases. The CDR3 has 14 residues. Germline V gives CDR1 SGHTA, CDR2 FQGNSA. The ends lost 4 bases at V and 3 bases at J; junction bases unmatched: 5. DNA of the CDR3: TGTGCCAGCAGCTACCTCGGGGGGAAAGAGACCCAGTACTTC. Protein product: CASSYLGGKETQYF.

V usage is TRBV27 and J usage is TRBJ2-4, with a weak D call TRBD2 (6 bases). The end of the DNA aligns better with TRBJ2-7, so the J call may be wrong. Per the germline V gene, CDR1 is MNHEY and CDR2 is SMNVEV (reference sequence). CDR3 length: 15 residues. This CDR3 is CASSSDLGGTYEQYF. CDR3 nucleotide sequence: TGTGCCAGCAGTTCCGACTTGGGGGGAACCTACGAGCAGTACTTC.

The chain carries TRBV7-2 and TRBJ2-1; possibly TRBD1 or TRBD2 for D (7 bases each). The germline V gene has CDR1 SGHTA and CDR2 FQGNSA. This CDR3 is 12 amino acids long. Trimming stripped 11 bases from V and 7 bases from J, with 15 bases between. The CDR3 is CALHRGGNEQFF. For the CDR3, the DNA is TGTGCCCTACACAGGGGAGGGAATGAGCAGTTCTTC.

The V and J genes are TRBV28 and TRBJ2-7; D not resolved. Germline V gives CDR1 MDHEN, CDR2 SYDVKM. V lost 5 bases, J lost 3 bases, and 11 bases lay in between. The CDR3 consists of 13 residues. The CDR3 DNA follows: TGTGCCAGCAGTGACCCAACGCGCTACGAGCAGTACTTC. This sequence encodes CASSDPTRYEQYF.

The chain employs TRBV10-3 and TRBJ1-5; 8 nucleotides line up with TRBD1. Looked up from germline, CDR1 is ENHRY and CDR2 is SYGVKD. The junction had 4 bases not matched to a gene; V was cut back by 6 bases and J by 0 bases. The CDR3 is made up of 15 amino acids. The chain's CDR3 is CAIRVDRDSNQPQHF. The CDR3 DNA reads as TGTGCCATCAGGGTGGACAGGGATAGCAATCAGCCCCAGCATTTT.

V gene TRBV9 combines with J gene TRBJ2-7, with 10 bases that match TRBD2. In germline, CDR1 is SGDLS, CDR2 YYNGEE. J was trimmed by 4 bases and V by 0 bases; bases with no gene match: 13. This CDR3 spans 18 amino acids. The CDR3 sequence: CASSVEVQAGGHRYEQYF. The CDR3 region has the DNA TGTGCCAGCAGCGTAGAGGTTCAAGCGGGGGGGCACCGGTACGAGCAGTACTTC.

This clonotype was counted only a few times. The chain is built from TRBV28 and TRBJ2-5, with D possibly TRBD2 on 5 matching bases. The end of the DNA fits TRBJ2-7 better, so the J call may be wrong. CDR1 MDHEN and CDR2 SYDVKM come from the germline V gene. The CDR3 is 14 residues long. CDR3 sequence reads: CASSLWGVVYEQYF. In DNA form, the CDR3 reads TGTGCCAGCAGTTTATGGGGAGTGGTCTACGAGCAGTACTTC.

The V gene is TRBV9, the J gene TRBJ2-7, with TRBD1 identical over 8 bases. CDR3 length equals 13 residues. The V and J ends lost 4 bases and 6 bases, in that order; junction bases with no gene match: 6. CDR1 is SGDLS, CDR2 YYNGEE, per germline. The CDR3 nucleotides are TGTGCCAGCAGCCACGGGCAGGGGGCCGAGCAGTACTTC. Residues: CASSHGQGAEQYF. The full variable domain, rest sourced from reference TRBV9 and TRBJ2-7, is DSGVTQTPKHLITATGQRVTLRCSPRSGDLSVYWYQQSLDQGLQFLIQYYNGEERAKGNILERFSAQQFPDLHSELNLSSLELGDSALYFCASSHGQGAEQYFGPGTRLTVT.

Only a few counts were recorded for this clonotype. Written as DNA, the CDR3 is TGTGCCAGCAGTAGGGGGGCGGGCCTGAGCTCTGGGGCCAACGTCCTGACTTTC. Translated, it gives CASSRGAGLSSGANVLTF. This chain connects TRBV12-3 or TRBV12-4 to TRBJ2-6; D tentatively fits TRBD1 or TRBD2 (6 bases each). This CDR3 region has 18 residues. With 5 bases removed from V and 0 bases from J, the gap between germline ends came to 17 bases.

This chain links TRBV6-1 with TRBJ2-1, with TRBD2 identical over 11 bases. V lost 6 bases, J lost 0 bases, and 10 bases stayed unmatched. Germline V gene lookup returns CDR1 MNHNS and CDR2 SASEGT. The CDR3 runs to 18 residues. For the CDR3, the DNA is TGTGCCAGCAGCGGGACTAGCGGCTTAGGGAGCTCCTACAATGAGCAGTTCTTC. Translation: CASSGTSGLGSSYNEQFF.

This rearrangement joins TRBV27 to TRBJ2-1; a possible D gene is TRBD1 (6 bases). This CDR3 region has 17 residues. Trimming left V 0 bases short and J 9 bases short, with 21 bases between. Looked up from germline, CDR1 is MNHEY and CDR2 is SMNVEV (reference sequence). CDR3 protein: CASSLSLGAGLVGEQFF. CDR3 sequence (DNA): TGTGCCAGCAGTTTATCTTTGGGGGCCGGACTGGTTGGTGAGCAGTTCTTC.

The rearrangement uses TRBV11-2 and TRBJ2-7; D remains ambiguous. Germline-derived CDR1 and CDR2 are SGHAT and FQNNGV. Deletions cut 3 bases from V and 5 bases from J, with 14 bases between. This CDR3 contains 14 residues. CDR3 sequence: CASSLTLSNHEQYF. CDR3 nucleotides: TGTGCCAGCAGCTTGACCCTATCCAATCACGAGCAGTACTTC.

The gene calls are TRBV27 and TRBJ1-2, with 7 positions matching TRBD1. CDR3 length equals 17 residues. Germline-derived CDR1 and CDR2 are MNHEY and SMNVEV (reference sequence). After removal of 5 bases from V and 2 bases from J, the junction contained 14 bases not matched to a gene. CDR3 in amino acids: CASSGGQSRNSNYGYTF. The CDR3 DNA reads TGTGCCAGCAGTGGGGGACAGAGCCGCAACTCCAACTATGGCTACACCTTC.

The chain is built from TRBV20-1 and TRBJ1-4; TRBD1 is a possible D gene (6 bases). Between the trimmed V and J ends, which lost 2 bases and 2 bases, there was a span of 12 bases. Germline V gene sequence: CDR1 DFQATT, CDR2 SNEGSKA (reference sequence). This CDR3 region has 15 residues. CDR3 residues: CSARRGGVTNEKLFF. The CDR3 coding sequence is TGCAGTGCTAGACGGGGGGGCGTGACTAATGAAAAACTGTTTTTT.

The genes are TRBV7-3 and TRBJ2-1, with 7 positions matching TRBD2. V was pared by 5 bases and J by 13 bases, with 11 bases of the junction left unmatched. CDR3 length: 13 residues. The germline CDR1 and CDR2 sequences are SGHTA and FQGTGA. CDR3 in DNA: TGTGCCAGCAGCCTTGCCGAGCGGGGTAGACAGTTCTTC. Its protein is CASSLAERGRQFF.

The chain couples TRBV19 to TRBJ1-1; the D is unclear. CDR1 and CDR2 from the germline V gene are LNHDA and SQIVND (reference sequence). CDR3 length: 14 amino acids. The V end lost 0 bases, the J end lost 1 base, and 6 bases lay between the germline ends. The CDR3 bases are TGTGCCAGTAGTATAGAAAGGGAGAACACTGAAGCTTTCTTT. Translation: CASSIERENTEAFF.

The chain uses TRBV7-8 and TRBJ2-6; the match to TRBD1 covers 10 bases. This CDR3 is 18 amino acids long. The trim removed 3 bases at V and 2 bases at J, leaving 7 bases unmatched. CDR1 is SGHVS, CDR2 FQNEAQ, per germline. The CDR3 reads CASSLRQGALTGANVLTF. For the CDR3, the DNA is TGTGCCAGCAGCTTGAGACAGGGGGCGCTCACTGGGGCCAACGTCCTGACTTTC.